These 32 T cell receptor beta chains originate from one sample sequenced in a study of T cell responses to AZD1222 COVID-19 vaccine. Method: immunoSEQ multiplex PCR; TCRdb's copy keeps in-frame clones and lacks some. In the table there are around 100,000 clones, 80% to 90% of which are singletons. Sequences were derived from peripheral blood, sampled on day 0 of MenACWY control vaccination. The receptors shown here come from an adult in good health.

The V gene is TRBV7-2, the J gene TRBJ1-6; tentatively, D is TRBD1 (5 bases). Germline CDR1 SGHTA, CDR2 FQGNSA. Trimming stripped 0 bases from V and 7 bases from J, with 13 bases between. The CDR3 length is 16 residues. CDR3 loop: CASSLAARGGNSPLHF. In DNA, the CDR3 is TGTGCCAGCAGCTTAGCGGCGAGGGGCGGCAATTCACCCCTCCACTTT.

The chain joins TRBV28 to TRBJ1-6; perhaps TRBD1 as D (5 bases). The CDR3 runs to 16 residues. V lost 3 bases and J lost 7, with 16 bases in between. CDR1 is MDHEN, CDR2 SYDVKM, per germline. As DNA, the CDR3 is TGTGCCAGCAGTTTCTCTCCCGGGACGAGGAATTCACCCCTCCACTTT. Translated: CASSFSPGTRNSPLHF.

CDR3 loop: CATRDQTYEQYF. CDR3 nucleotide sequence: TGTGCCACCCGGGACCAAACCTACGAGCAGTACTTC. The genes are TRBV7-8 and TRBJ2-7; tentatively, D is TRBD1 or TRBD2 (5 bases each). The CDR3 has 12 residues. Germline values: CDR1 SGHVS, CDR2 FQNEAQ. V was shortened by 10 bases and J by 2 bases, with 12 bases between the two germline ends.

The V call is TRBV6-6, the J call TRBJ2-7; TRBD1 aligns across 9 bases. With V trimmed by 6 bases and J by 0 bases, 6 bases remained unmatched. The CDR3 totals 15 residues. Germline CDR1 reads MNHNY; CDR2 reads SVGAGI (reference sequence). The CDR3 region has the DNA TGTGCCAGCAGCCCCCGGGACAGGGCCTCCTACGAGCAGTACTTC. Amino acids: CASSPRDRASYEQYF.

This clone appeared a single time. The V call is TRBV19, the J call TRBJ2-5; D unclear. V lost 7 bases and J lost 1, with 7 bases in between. The CDR3 consists of 12 residues. Germline values: CDR1 LNHDA, CDR2 SQIVND (reference sequence). The CDR3 DNA is TGTGCCAGTATGTCTTTCCAAGAGACCCAGTACTTC. Amino acid sequence: CASMSFQETQYF. Full variable domain (outside the CDR3, taken from reference TRBV19 and TRBJ2-5): DGGITQSPKYLFRKEGQNVTLSCEQNLNHDAMYWYRQDPGQGLRLIYYSQIVNDFQKGDIAEGYSVSREKKESFPLTVTSAQKNPTAFYLCASMSFQETQYFGPGTRLLVL.

The chain joins TRBV28 to TRBJ1-4, with unresolved D. The CDR3 sequence is 13 residues long. Germline CDR1 MDHEN, CDR2 SYDVKM. Trimming stripped 6 bases from V and 4 bases from J, with 9 bases between. The CDR3 DNA reads as TGTGCCAGCAGCGGACGGAGTAATGAAAAACTGTTTTTT. It encodes CASSGRSNEKLFF.

This chain links TRBV29-1 with TRBJ1-2; weak D call: TRBD1 (6 bases). This CDR3 is 12 amino acids long. From germline, CDR1 is SQVTM and CDR2 ANQGSEA. Deletions cut 5 bases from V and 3 bases from J, with 10 bases between. The CDR3, as DNA: TGCAGCGTTTCTTCAGGGGACTATGGCTACACCTTC. Protein product: CSVSSGDYGYTF.

The rearrangement links TRBV2 to TRBJ1-4; the D is unclear. This CDR3 has 12 amino acids. The germline gives CDR1 SNHLY, CDR2 FYNNEI. V dropped 4 bases and J dropped 11 bases, with 11 bases sitting between them. The CDR3 sequence: CASSARYWKLFF. DNA of the CDR3: TGTGCCAGCAGTGCTCGGTATTGGAAACTGTTTTTT.

The CDR3 nucleotides are TGTGCCAGCAGCTTGGCAGGGAACTACGAGCAGTACTTC. Its protein product is CASSLAGNYEQYF. V is TRBV5-8 and J is TRBJ2-7, with D possibly TRBD1 on 5 matching bases. Germline CDR1 reads SGHTS; CDR2 reads YDEGEE. This CDR3 comprises 13 residues. The V end was cut by 0 bases, the J end by 3 bases, with 7 bases between.

This sequence joins TRBV7-2 and TRBJ1-1; D uncertain. The CDR3 length is 14 residues. Trimming took 3 bases from V and 1 from J, leaving 9 bases between them. Germline V CDR1 and CDR2: SGHTA, FQGNSA. CDR3 sequence (DNA): TGTGCCAGCAGCTTTTCGAACACGAACACTGAAGCTTTCTTT. The encoded protein is CASSFSNTNTEAFF. Complete variable domain (other parts from reference TRBV7-2 and TRBJ1-1): GAGVSQSPSNKVTEKGKDVELRCDPISGHTALYWYRQSLGQGLEFLIYFQGNSAPDKSGLPSDRFSAERTGGSVSTLTIQRTQQEDSAVYLCASSFSNTNTEAFFGQGTRLTVV.

This chain joins TRBV2 and TRBJ1-2, with D perhaps TRBD1 (5 bases). The CDR3 totals 14 residues. Trimming shortened V by 3 bases and J by 8 bases, and 16 bases separated the two germline ends. From germline, CDR1 is SNHLY and CDR2 FYNNEI. This CDR3 is CASSEVSRVGGYTF. CDR3 nucleotides: TGTGCCAGCAGTGAGGTTTCCAGGGTGGGAGGCTACACCTTC.

The chain carries TRBV6-5 and TRBJ1-5, with 8 positions matching TRBD1. This CDR3 has 14 amino acids. CDR1 MNHEY and CDR2 SVGAGI come from the germline V gene. V shed 5 bases, J shed 11 bases, and the junction held 11 bases outside the gene matches. The CDR3 nucleotides read TGTGCCAGCAGTCTTGGGACAGGCCAGGGGGCCCAGCATTTT. Protein sequence: CASSLGTGQGAQHF.

The chain recombines TRBV19 with TRBJ2-1, with D perhaps TRBD1 (5 bases). The CDR3 has 14 amino acids. Looked up from germline, CDR1 is LNHDA and CDR2 is SQIVND (reference sequence). Trimming left V 7 bases short and J 3 bases short, with 13 bases between. CDR3 region: CASTQGGRYNEQFF. The CDR3 region has the DNA TGTGCCAGTACGCAGGGTGGACGCTACAATGAGCAGTTCTTC.

This chain connects TRBV30 to TRBJ1-4, with D hard to call. V was pared by 5 bases and J by 7 bases, with 11 bases between. Germline CDR1 and CDR2: GTSNPN and SVGIG (reference sequence). The CDR3 sequence is 12 residues long. CDR3 residues: CAWSGYPEKLFF. CDR3 nucleotides: TGTGCCTGGTCCGGTTACCCTGAAAAACTGTTTTTT.

This clone was seen just once. J is TRBJ2-3 and V is TRBV2, with D unresolved. The CDR3 extends over 13 amino acids. The V end was cut by 7 bases, the J end by 3 bases, with 11 bases between. Germline assignment: CDR1 SNHLY and CDR2 FYNNEI. The CDR3 here is CASILVRTDTQYF. CDR3 DNA sequence: TGTGCCAGCATACTCGTCCGTACAGATACGCAGTATTTT.

This chain connects TRBV7-8 to TRBJ1-6; D may be TRBD1 (6 bases). The CDR3 covers 15 residues. V shed 5 bases and J shed 7 bases, with 15 bases lying between them. CDR1 SGHVS and CDR2 FQNEAQ come from the germline V gene. The CDR3 bases are TGTGCCAGCAGCGGGGGGCGCTCCGTCAATTCACCCCTCCACTTT. This translates into CASSGGRSVNSPLHF.

This clone was found once. The gene calls are TRBV18 and TRBJ1-3; the D is unclear. The CDR3 is 17 residues long. Germline V gene data show CDR1 as KGHSH and CDR2 as LQKENI. V lost 3 bases to trimming and J lost 4 bases, with 19 bases between them. CDR3 in DNA: TGTGCCAGCTCACCTTCATCGTACCCACAATGGGGAAACACCATATATTTT. Its protein is CASSPSSYPQWGNTIYF.

This clone appeared a single time. The V call is TRBV23-1, the J call TRBJ1-2; D not certain. TRBV23-1 is designated an ORF whose function remains uncertain. The CDR3 runs 13 residues. Deletions cut 2 bases from V and 6 bases from J, with 10 bases between. The chain's CDR3 is CASSQPKKDGYTF. CDR3 nucleotides: TGCGCCAGCAGTCAACCGAAAAAGGATGGCTACACCTTC.

The CDR3 nucleotides are TGTGCCAGCAGCTCCGATGGGAACTCTGGAAACACCATATATTTT. It is translated as CASSSDGNSGNTIYF. The chain uses TRBV7-9 and TRBJ1-3; unclear D gene. The CDR3 is 15 residues long. V was pared by 4 bases and J by 0 bases, with 10 bases between. Germline assignment: CDR1 SEHNR and CDR2 FQNEAQ (reference sequence).

Here the CDR3 reads CASSLAGLAAIGETQYF. In DNA, the CDR3 is TGTGCCAGCAGCTTAGCGGGACTAGCGGCCATCGGAGAGACCCAGTACTTC. V and J are TRBV7-2 and TRBJ2-5; 11 bases fit TRBD2. Germline V lookup: CDR1 SGHTA, CDR2 FQGNSA. This CDR3 has 17 amino acids. V was clipped by 0 bases and J by 4 bases; unmatched bases: 7.

The chain uses TRBV27 and TRBJ1-4; no clear D gene. The germline V gene encodes CDR1 MNHEY and CDR2 SMNVEV (reference sequence). The V gene lost 4 bases and the J gene lost 5 bases, with 8 bases spanning the gap. The CDR3 is made up of 13 amino acids. CDR3 residues: CASSSRRNEKLFF. The DNA of the CDR3 is TGTGCCAGCAGTTCCAGGAGAAATGAAAAACTGTTTTTT. The complete variable domain, with remaining parts taken from reference TRBV27 and TRBJ1-4, reads EAQVTQNPRYLITVTGKKLTVTCSQNMNHEYMSWYRQDPGLGLRQIYYSMNVEVTDKGDVPEGYKVSRKEKRNFPLILESPSPNQTSLYFCASSSRRNEKLFFGSGTQLSVL.

This clone was seen only a few times. The genes are TRBV4-3 and TRBJ2-3; weak D call: TRBD1 (5 bases). This CDR3 region has 15 residues. Trimming removed 1 base at V and 6 bases at J, with 14 bases between. CDR1 LGHNA and CDR2 YSLEER come from the germline V gene. In nucleotides, the CDR3 is TGCGCCAGCAGCCAAGGGGGCAGGGCTGTGGATACGCAGTATTTT. Its translation: CASSQGGRAVDTQYF.

The rearrangement links TRBV4-3 to TRBJ1-1; a possible D gene is TRBD1 (6 bases). Germline lookup yields CDR1 LGHNA and CDR2 YSLEER. This CDR3 spans 17 amino acids. Trimming stripped 0 bases from V and 2 bases from J, with 16 bases between. CDR3: CASSQERTGLSNTEAFF. As DNA, the CDR3 is TGCGCCAGCAGCCAAGAAAGAACAGGGCTTTCAAACACTGAAGCTTTCTTT.

V and J are TRBV5-6 and TRBJ1-5; possibly TRBD1 for D (6 bases). There are 14 residues in the CDR3. Germline assignment: CDR1 SGHDT and CDR2 YYEEEE. Trimming shortened V by 0 bases and J by 7 bases, and 11 bases separated the two germline ends. For the CDR3, the DNA is TGTGCCAGCAGCTTGGGACAGGTTGAACAGCCCCAGCATTTT. Its translation is CASSLGQVEQPQHF.

This chain joins TRBV28 and TRBJ1-2; TRBD1 matches 8 bases. The V segment lost 6 bases and the J segment 7 bases; nucleotides outside the gene matches: 7. CDR1 and CDR2 (germline): MDHEN, SYDVKM. This CDR3 region has 13 residues. CDR3 sequence reads: CASRGQGASGYTF. The CDR3 bases are TGTGCCAGCAGAGGGCAGGGGGCGTCTGGCTACACCTTC.

V gene TRBV6-5 combines with J gene TRBJ2-7, with 11 bases aligning to TRBD2. V shed 0 bases and J 4 bases; nucleotides not matched to a gene: 5. Germline CDR1 and CDR2: MNHEY and SVGAGI. This CDR3 is built from 16 residues. CDR3 DNA: TGTGCCAGCAGTTACTCGGGTCTAGCGGGGGGATACGAGCAGTACTTC. Protein: CASSYSGLAGGYEQYF.

The chain links TRBV5-1 to TRBJ2-7; 9 bases line up with TRBD2. The CDR3 loop spans 14 amino acids. Germline trimming cut 0 bases from V and 5 bases from J; bases unmatched to any gene: 3. In germline, CDR1 is SGHRS, CDR2 YFSETQ. This chain's CDR3 is CASSLGTSVDEQYF. CDR3 in DNA: TGCGCCAGCAGCTTGGGGACTAGCGTCGACGAGCAGTACTTC.

The CDR3 loop is CASSLYNEQFF. The CDR3 DNA follows: TGTGCCAGCAGCCTATACAATGAGCAGTTCTTC. This chain connects TRBV3-1 (or the pseudogene TRBV3-2) to TRBJ2-1, with D uncertain. With 4 bases removed from V and 4 bases from J, the gap between germline ends came to 2 bases. Germline assignment: CDR1 LGHDT and CDR2 YNNKEL (reference sequence). This CDR3 spans 11 amino acids.

This clone was seen once. V usage is TRBV12-3 or TRBV12-4 and J usage is TRBJ2-3, with D uncertain. The CDR3 contains 11 residues. V lost 8 bases and J 8 bases, leaving 11 bases between the germline ends. The CDR3 here is CASSLEGTQYF. CDR3 sequence (DNA): TGTGCCAGCTCGCTGGAAGGTACGCAGTATTTT.

Turning to this clone: One end of the junction is discordant with germline, which a read error may explain. The chain is built from TRBV19 and TRBJ2-2; D not certain. Germline CDR1 reads LNHDA; CDR2 reads SQIVND (reference sequence). The CDR3 totals 13 residues. The CDR3 loop reads CASSVEVTGELFF. DNA of the CDR3: TGTGCCAGTAGTGTAGAGGTGACCGGGGAGCTGTTTTTT. The whole variable domain, remainder taken from reference TRBV19 and TRBJ2-2, is DGGITQSPKYLFRKEGQNVTLSCEQNLNHDAMYWYRQDPGQGLRLIYYSQIVNDFQKGDIAEGYSVSREKKESFPLTVTSAQKNPTAFYLCASSVEVTGELFFGEGSRLTVL.

This clone was seen once. CDR3 nucleotide sequence: TGTGCCAGCAGCCCTGCCAGCCTTGGACACTACAGCACAGATACGCAGTATTTT. Amino acids: CASSPASLGHYSTDTQYF. The chain carries TRBV5-5 and TRBJ2-3; D may be TRBD1 (5 bases). The CDR3 is 18 amino acids. V gave up 4 bases and J gave up 0 bases, with 21 bases separating them. Germline V CDR1 and CDR2: SGHKS, YYEKEE (reference sequence).

The chain recombines TRBV7-2 with TRBJ1-5; D not resolved. V lost 2 bases and J 0 bases, leaving 8 bases between the germline ends. The CDR3 runs 15 residues. Germline CDR1 and CDR2: SGHTA and FQGNSA. The CDR3 here is CASSLSSYSNQPQHF. The DNA for the CDR3 is TGTGCCAGCAGCTTAAGCTCATATAGCAATCAGCCCCAGCATTTT.